One and the same sample provided the 21 T cell receptor beta chains below, sequenced in a study of identical twins. From the 5' RACE reads, TCRdb called clonotypes with MiXCR, one entry per CDR3 protein. The sample contains 420,000 or so distinct CDR3 sequences, roughly 18% of which appear only once. Sequencing was performed on naive T cells sorted from blood. These receptors were collected from a man aged 45 to 65 in good health.

The chain carries TRBV20-1 and TRBJ1-4, with TRBD1 matching over 9 bases. The CDR3 consists of 18 residues. Trimming took 2 bases from V and 1 from J; bases not matched to a gene: 11. The germline V gene has CDR1 DFQATT and CDR2 SNEGSKA (reference sequence). CDR3 sequence reads: CSARPKGTGRRTNEKLFF. The CDR3 region has the DNA TGCAGTGCTAGACCAAAAGGGACAGGGCGACGAACTAATGAAAAACTGTTTTTT.

This clonotype was recorded a few times. The chain carries TRBV29-1 and TRBJ2-1, with TRBD2 matching 14 bases. V dropped 5 bases and J dropped 7; count of bases not matched to a gene: 4. The CDR3 covers 14 residues. Germline lookup yields CDR1 SQVTM and CDR2 ANQGSEA. The chain's CDR3 is CSVSGLAGANEQFF. The CDR3 DNA reads TGCAGCGTTTCGGGACTAGCGGGAGCTAATGAGCAGTTCTTC.

The rearrangement joins TRBV6-2 or TRBV6-3 to TRBJ1-5, with 8 bases lining up with TRBD1. There are 21 residues in the CDR3. Trimming took 0 bases from V and 1 from J; bases not matched to a gene: 17. Germline assignment: CDR1 MNHEY and CDR2 SVGEGT. CDR3 nucleotides: TGTGCCAGCAGTTACTCGAGTTTCGTCAGGGGGCTTAAGGCGAGCAATCAGCCCCAGCATTTT. It encodes CASSYSSFVRGLKASNQPQHF.

CDR3 in DNA: TGCGCCAGCTATGGTACCACCTACGAGCAGTACTTC. This gives the protein CASYGTTYEQYF. V and J are TRBV5-1 and TRBJ2-7, with D unclear. This CDR3 contains 12 residues. CDR1 SGHRS and CDR2 YFSETQ come from the germline V gene. Trimming left V 7 bases short and J 2 bases short, with 10 bases between.

This clonotype was picked up a small number of times. V usage is TRBV4-3 and J usage is TRBJ2-6, with TRBD2 matching over 7 bases. V shed 0 bases and J 1 base; nucleotides not matched to a gene: 3. The CDR3 totals 17 residues. CDR1 is LGHNA, CDR2 YSLEER, per germline. In nucleotides, the CDR3 is TGCGCCAGCAGCCAAGACTGGGGGGGTTCTGGGGCCAACGTCCTGACTTTC. Translated: CASSQDWGGSGANVLTF.

There are a few counts of this clonotype. This sequence joins TRBV7-9 and TRBJ1-1; D is undetermined. Trimming cost V 5 bases and J 6 bases, with 10 bases left between them. The CDR3 contains 12 residues. CDR1 and CDR2 from the germline V gene are SEHNR and FQNEAQ (reference sequence). CDR3 sequence reads: CASSPPDPEAFF. The CDR3 coding sequence is TGTGCCAGCAGCCCACCGGATCCTGAAGCTTTCTTT. Combining the CDR3 with reference TRBV7-9 and TRBJ1-1 gives the whole variable domain DTGVSQNPRHKITKRGQNVTFRCDPISEHNRLYWYRQTLGQGPEFLTYFQNEAQLEKSRLLSDRFSAERPKGSFSTLEIQRTEQGDSAMYLCASSPPDPEAFFGQGTRLTVV.

This rearrangement joins TRBV10-3 to TRBJ2-5, with 8 bases matching TRBD1. Germline V gene lookup returns CDR1 ENHRY and CDR2 SYGVKD. The CDR3 covers 13 residues. The J segment lost 4 bases and the V segment lost 6 bases, leaving 4 bases of the junction unmatched. The CDR3 protein is CAIRSDRVETQYF. DNA for the CDR3: TGTGCCATCAGATCGGACAGGGTAGAGACCCAGTACTTC.

This clonotype was recorded a few times. The chain links TRBV7-2 to TRBJ2-1, with 15 bases fitting TRBD2. The J segment lost 9 bases and the V segment lost 5 bases, leaving 8 bases of the junction unmatched. The germline V gene has CDR1 SGHTA and CDR2 FQGNSA. This CDR3 has 16 amino acids. CDR3 DNA: TGTGCCAGCAGCCCCCCGGGACTAGCGGGAGGCTTTGAGCAGTTCTTC. Protein sequence: CASSPPGLAGGFEQFF.

The rearrangement uses TRBV9 and TRBJ2-6; D perhaps matches TRBD1 (6 bases). This CDR3 spans 18 amino acids. V was clipped by 5 bases and J by 0 bases, with 18 bases between them. Per germline, CDR1 SGDLS and CDR2 YYNGEE. As DNA, the CDR3 is TGTGCCAGCAGTTACGCAGGGGTCCGAAGCTCTGGGGCCAACGTCCTGACTTTC. Protein product: CASSYAGVRSSGANVLTF.

This clonotype was counted many times. The chain is built from TRBV29-1 and TRBJ2-3, with D possibly matching TRBD2 (6 bases). V lost 5 bases, J lost 2 bases, and 14 bases lay in between. The CDR3 extends over 14 amino acids. In germline, CDR1 is SQVTM, CDR2 ANQGSEA. In nucleotides, the CDR3 is TGCAGCGTTAGGGAGGAGTCGTACACAGATACGCAGTATTTT. It encodes CSVREESYTDTQYF.

This clonotype has ten or more counts. The CDR3 protein is CSAEPGLETDTQYF. In DNA, the CDR3 is TGCAGTGCGGAACCGGGACTAGAGACAGATACGCAGTATTTT. The rearrangement joins TRBV20-1 to TRBJ2-3; 8 bases agree with TRBD2. V lost 6 bases, J lost 3 bases, and 8 bases stayed unmatched. Germline CDR1 and CDR2: DFQATT and SNEGSKA (reference sequence). The CDR3 is made up of 14 amino acids.

As to this clonotype: This sequence may be a read error, since a much larger clone differs from it by one base. The chain carries TRBV4-3 and TRBJ2-1; unclear D gene. The V gene's germline CDR1 is LGHNA and CDR2 YSLEER. The V and J ends lost 1 base and 0 bases respectively, with 7 bases between them. The CDR3 consists of 15 residues. The DNA of the CDR3 is TGCGCCAGCAGCCAAGGGCCGAACTCCTACAATGAGCAGTTCTTC. Encoded protein: CASSQGPNSYNEQFF.

This clonotype has only a few counts. The chain carries TRBV20-1 and TRBJ2-7, with D tentatively TRBD2 (6 bases). The CDR3 runs 16 residues. In germline, CDR1 is DFQATT, CDR2 SNEGSKA (reference sequence). V was pared by 0 bases and J by 0 bases, with 15 bases between. CDR3 sequence: CSARDDAAGSSYEQYF. Written as DNA, the CDR3 is TGCAGTGCTAGAGATGATGCCGCGGGGAGCTCCTACGAGCAGTACTTC.

The rearrangement uses TRBV13 and TRBJ2-3, with D unresolved. The V gene's germline CDR1 is PRHDT and CDR2 FYEKMQ (reference sequence). The CDR3 length is 14 residues. Trimming removed 1 base at V and 3 bases at J, with 8 bases between. CDR3 nucleotide sequence: TGTGCCAGCAGCTTAGAAGGATGGACAGATACGCAGTATTTT. This translates into CASSLEGWTDTQYF.

There are a few counts of this clonotype. The chain uses TRBV20-1 and TRBJ2-1, with 8 bases that match TRBD2. CDR3 length: 17 amino acids. With V trimmed by 2 bases and J by 4 bases, 13 bases remained unmatched. Germline V CDR1 and CDR2: DFQATT, SNEGSKA (reference sequence). CDR3 DNA sequence: TGCAGTGCTAGAAATCCCGTCGAGCTAGCGGGTTACAATGAGCAGTTCTTC. Residues: CSARNPVELAGYNEQFF.

The table lists this clonotype with many counts. The V call is TRBV5-1, the J call TRBJ2-5, with D hard to call. Between the trimmed V and J ends, which lost 0 bases and 0 bases, there was a span of 9 bases. The CDR3 totals 15 residues. The germline V gene has CDR1 SGHRS and CDR2 YFSETQ. CDR3 protein: CASSLVSHNQETQYF. CDR3 DNA: TGCGCCAGCAGCTTGGTCAGCCACAACCAAGAGACCCAGTACTTC.

In its sample, this clonotype was seen a few times. V usage is TRBV15 and J usage is TRBJ2-1; weak D call: TRBD1 (7 bases). Germline V gene lookup returns CDR1 LNHNV and CDR2 YYDKDF (reference sequence). Trimming took 5 bases from V and 10 from J, leaving 12 bases between them. CDR3 length: 12 amino acids. CDR3 coding DNA: TGTGCCACCAGCCCCGCAGGGGGGGAGCAGTTCTTC. Encoded protein: CATSPAGGEQFF.

This clonotype occurred many times. V gene TRBV20-1 combines with J gene TRBJ2-5; 7 nucleotides line up with TRBD2. The CDR3 loop spans 11 amino acids. Germline V lookup: CDR1 DFQATT, CDR2 SNEGSKA (reference sequence). V lost 3 bases to trimming and J lost 5 bases; unmatched junction nucleotides: 0. The CDR3 nucleotides read TGCAGTGCTAGGGGAGGGGAGACCCAGTACTTC. Translated: CSARGGETQYF.

In this sample, this clonotype turned up a few times. This chain links TRBV7-2 with TRBJ2-3, with 8 positions matching TRBD1. From germline, CDR1 is SGHTA and CDR2 FQGNSA. Trimming cost V 3 bases and J 4 bases; bases outside gene matches: 9. This CDR3 comprises 16 residues. CDR3 nucleotide sequence: TGTGCCAGCAGCTTTCAGGGGGCCTTTATCGCAGATACGCAGTATTTT. Translating gives CASSFQGAFIADTQYF.

This clonotype was counted a few times. This sequence joins TRBV29-1 and TRBJ1-1; TRBD1 is a possible D gene (5 bases). Trimming took 4 bases from V and 8 from J, leaving 11 bases between them. CDR3 length: 11 residues. Per germline, CDR1 SQVTM and CDR2 ANQGSEA. CDR3 sequence: CSVGGGVEAFF. The CDR3, as DNA: TGCAGCGTTGGGGGAGGGGTGGAAGCTTTCTTT.

This chain connects TRBV7-2 to TRBJ1-6, with 8 nucleotides matching TRBD1. The CDR3 has 14 amino acids. The germline gives CDR1 SGHTA, CDR2 FQGNSA. Losses at the gene ends were 1 base for V and 9 bases for J; bases not matched to a gene: 2. The CDR3 is CASSLGDRFSPLHF. The CDR3 DNA follows: TGTGCCAGCAGCTTAGGGGACAGGTTTTCACCCCTCCACTTT.